The next 25 T cell receptor beta chains were all read from a single sample in a study of T cells in Graves' hyperthyroidism and ophthalmopathy. What was amplified from RNA transcripts were TCR beta CDR3 regions. In the first-round RT-PCR of the TCR CDR3, the HTBI primer set was used. TCRdb redid the calling of the multiplex PCR reads with MiXCR, one entry per CDR3 protein. Of hundreds of thousands of distinct CDR3 sequences in the sample, about 14% were seen once. Sequenced sample: blood. Source of these receptors: a woman in her forties or fifties with Graves' ophthalmopathy.

This clonotype appeared a few times. This chain links TRBV5-8 with TRBJ2-1; TRBD2 matches 11 bases. This CDR3 contains 17 residues. Germline assignment: CDR1 SGHTS and CDR2 YDEGEE. Unmatched junction bases numbered 8, after V lost 4 bases and J lost 2 bases. The CDR3 DNA reads as TGTGCCAGCAGCCAAGCTTTGACTAGCGGGACCTACAATGAGCAGTTCTTC. Its translation is CASSQALTSGTYNEQFF.

The chain couples TRBV19 to TRBJ2-1, with 9 bases lining up with TRBD2. With 8 bases clipped from V and 6 bases from J, the junction kept 8 bases outside the gene matches. The CDR3 runs to 14 residues. Germline CDR1 LNHDA, CDR2 SQIVND (reference sequence). As DNA, the CDR3 is TGTGCCAGTCTGAAAGCGGGAGGAGTCAATGAGCAGTTCTTC. Its translation is CASLKAGGVNEQFF.

This chain links TRBV4-1 with TRBJ1-2, with D unresolved. The CDR3 sequence is 13 residues long. The V end was cut by 1 base, the J end by 3 bases, with 6 bases between. Germline assignment: CDR1 MGHRA and CDR2 YSYEKL. CDR3 DNA: TGCGCCAGCAGCCAAGGATCGTACTATGGCTACACCTTC. Translation: CASSQGSYYGYTF.

This clonotype was observed many times. The chain uses TRBV7-3 and TRBJ2-1; unclear D gene. Germline V CDR1 and CDR2: SGHTA, FQGTGA. The V and J ends lost 2 bases and 0 bases respectively, with 14 bases between them. This CDR3 is built from 17 residues. DNA of the CDR3: TGTGCCAGCAGCTTAGGCGTCGGCCGGAGCTCCTACAATGAGCAGTTCTTC. Its translation: CASSLGVGRSSYNEQFF. The full variable domain, with the rest looked up from reference TRBV7-3 and TRBJ2-1, is GAGVSQTPSNKVTEKGKYVELRCDPISGHTALYWYRQSLGQGPEFLIYFQGTGAADDSGLPNDRFFAVRPEGSVSTLKIQRTERGDSAVYLCASSLGVGRSSYNEQFFGPGTRLTVL.

Ten or more counts support this clonotype. This chain links TRBV7-3 with TRBJ2-3; 10 bases agree with TRBD2. Germline lookup yields CDR1 SGHTA and CDR2 FQGTGA. V was pared by 5 bases and J by 9 bases, with 5 bases of the junction left unmatched. CDR3 length: 13 residues. The CDR3 reads CASSLGTSETQYF. The CDR3 nucleotides read TGTGCCAGCAGCCTGGGGACTAGCGAGACGCAGTATTTT. The whole variable domain, remainder taken from reference TRBV7-3 and TRBJ2-3, is GAGVSQTPSNKVTEKGKYVELRCDPISGHTALYWYRQSLGQGPEFLIYFQGTGAADDSGLPNDRFFAVRPEGSVSTLKIQRTERGDSAVYLCASSLGTSETQYFGPGTRLTVL.

In its sample, this clonotype was seen a few times. This sequence joins TRBV18 and TRBJ1-5; D unresolved. The CDR3 totals 13 residues. Trimming pared 5 bases from V and 5 bases from J, leaving 10 bases between. Germline CDR1 KGHSH, CDR2 LQKENI. CDR3 in amino acids: CASSDNSDQPQHF. The CDR3 DNA is TGTGCCAGCTCAGATAACAGTGATCAGCCCCAGCATTTT.

The chain is built from TRBV18 and TRBJ2-2; 9 bases are shared with TRBD2. V was pared by 0 bases and J by 6 bases, with 5 bases of the junction left unmatched. The CDR3 length is 16 residues. Germline-derived CDR1 and CDR2 are KGHSH and LQKENI. CDR3 region: CASSPPSGRISGELFF. CDR3 DNA sequence: TGTGCCAGCTCACCACCTAGCGGGAGAATCTCCGGGGAGCTGTTTTTT.

This clonotype has only a few counts. The V call is TRBV24-1, the J call TRBJ2-5, with 7 bases lining up with TRBD2. The CDR3 has 14 residues. Germline V lookup: CDR1 KGHDR, CDR2 SFDVKD. Losses at the gene ends were 6 bases for V and 0 bases for J; bases not matched to a gene: 3. CDR3 region: CATSSGVYQETQYF. As DNA, the CDR3 is TGTGCCACCAGTAGCGGGGTGTACCAAGAGACCCAGTACTTC.

This clonotype was recorded at least ten times. This sequence joins TRBV28 and TRBJ2-7; 8 bases line up with TRBD1. Germline V CDR1 and CDR2: MDHEN, SYDVKM. V was pared by 10 bases and J by 4 bases, with 6 bases of the junction left unmatched. The CDR3 consists of 12 residues. This CDR3 reads CAIRTGSYEQYF. The CDR3 nucleotides are TGTGCCATCAGGACAGGGTCTTACGAGCAGTACTTC.

Ten or more counts support this clonotype. The rearrangement joins TRBV27 to TRBJ2-7; TRBD2 aligns across 8 bases. The germline V gene encodes CDR1 MNHEY and CDR2 SMNVEV (reference sequence). The CDR3 runs 15 residues. Unmatched junction bases numbered 12, after V lost 5 bases and J lost 6 bases. CDR3 in amino acids: CASSLIAGRIVEQYF. In nucleotides, the CDR3 is TGTGCCAGCAGTCTTATAGCGGGAAGGATCGTCGAGCAGTACTTC.

This clonotype was counted a single time. V usage is TRBV4-1 and J usage is TRBJ1-1; D may be TRBD1 (6 bases). This CDR3 comprises 14 residues. The germline V gene encodes CDR1 MGHRA and CDR2 YSYEKL. Deletions cut 2 bases from V and 6 bases from J, with 13 bases between. The CDR3 spells CASSQNTGLPEAFF. CDR3 coding DNA: TGCGCCAGCAGCCAAAATACAGGGTTGCCTGAAGCTTTCTTT.

There are many counts of this clonotype. The chain recombines TRBV20-1 with TRBJ1-6; 7 nucleotides line up with TRBD1. J gave up 14 bases and V 2 bases, and 15 bases lay outside the gene matches. The CDR3 covers 15 residues. CDR1 is DFQATT and CDR2 is SNEGSKA in the germline V gene (reference sequence). CDR3 in DNA: TGCAGTGCTAGAAACAGGGGCCCTGCGAGTAATGCCCTCCACTTT. It yields the protein CSARNRGPASNALHF.

The sample holds many counts of this clonotype. The CDR3 protein is CASSYRNSDTQYF. The CDR3 DNA is TGTGCCAGCAGCTATCGGAACTCAGATACGCAGTATTTT. V is TRBV11-3 and J is TRBJ2-3, with D hard to call. Germline V gene sequence: CDR1 SGHNT, CDR2 YENEEA. The germline V and J ends were trimmed by 4 bases and 4 bases, with 9 bases remaining between them. The CDR3 length is 13 residues.

Ten or more counts support this clonotype. V and J are TRBV10-3 and TRBJ1-1; no firm D call. From germline, CDR1 is ENHRY and CDR2 SYGVKD. The CDR3 extends over 14 amino acids. V was clipped by 4 bases and J by 1 base, with 10 bases between them. As DNA, the CDR3 is TGTGCCATCAGTGGGAGGACCACGAACACTGAAGCTTTCTTT. Translation gives CAISGRTTNTEAFF.

This clonotype was observed at least ten times. This chain connects TRBV3-1 to TRBJ2-1; 10 bases align to TRBD2. Trimming cost V 1 base and J 7 bases; bases outside gene matches: 10. CDR3 length: 17 amino acids. Germline lookup yields CDR1 LGHDT and CDR2 YNNKEL (reference sequence). CDR3: CASSQVAGTSAPNEQFF. CDR3 nucleotides: TGTGCCAGCAGCCAAGTGGCCGGGACTAGCGCGCCTAATGAGCAGTTCTTC.

This clonotype was detected many times. The chain carries TRBV24-1 and TRBJ2-7; TRBD1 matches 9 bases. Germline values: CDR1 KGHDR, CDR2 SFDVKD. The CDR3 length is 15 residues. V lost 2 bases and J lost 1; bases outside the gene matches: 2. CDR3: CATSDSGQGSYEQYF. The CDR3 nucleotides are TGTGCCACCAGTGATTCGGGACAGGGTTCCTACGAGCAGTACTTC.

This clonotype was seen ten or more times. This chain joins TRBV30 and TRBJ1-1; perhaps TRBD1 as D (5 bases). Germline V gives CDR1 GTSNPN, CDR2 SVGIG (reference sequence). CDR3 size: 12 residues. The V end lost 3 bases, the J end lost 7 bases, and 12 bases lay between the germline ends. The CDR3 sequence is CAWRRDGVEAFF. In DNA form, the CDR3 reads TGTGCCTGGAGGAGGGACGGAGTTGAAGCTTTCTTT.

The sample holds a few counts of this clonotype. V usage is TRBV10-3 and J usage is TRBJ2-6; D gene ambiguous. The CDR3 loop spans 14 amino acids. Germline values: CDR1 ENHRY, CDR2 SYGVKD. V dropped 7 bases and J dropped 2 bases, with 9 bases sitting between them. As DNA, the CDR3 is TGTGCCATCATCGCTTACCCTGGGGCCAACGTCCTGACTTTC. Translating it yields CAIIAYPGANVLTF.

This clonotype has at least ten counts. The junction departs from germline at one end; a sequencing error may be responsible. The rearrangement links TRBV5-1 to TRBJ2-2; 9 nucleotides match TRBD2. The CDR3 extends over 15 amino acids. CDR1 and CDR2 from the germline V gene are SGHRS and YFSETQ. The CDR3 DNA reads TGTGCCAGCAGCTTGACTAGCGGAAACACCGGGGAGCTGTTTTTT. Translating it yields CASSLTSGNTGELFF. Based on the CDR3 plus reference TRBV5-1 and TRBJ2-2, the full variable domain is KAGVTQTPRYLIKTRGQQVTLSCSPISGHRSVSWYQQTPGQGLQFLFEYFSETQRNKGNFPGRFSGRQFSNSRSEMNVSTLELGDSALYLCASSLTSGNTGELFFGEGSRLTVL.

The chain has TRBV4-1 and TRBJ2-1; 8 bases fit TRBD2. This CDR3 has 17 amino acids. The germline gives CDR1 MGHRA, CDR2 YSYEKL. V was clipped by 0 bases and J by 7 bases; unmatched bases: 11. CDR3 amino acids: CASSQERPAGVGNEQFF. CDR3 bases: TGCGCCAGCAGCCAAGAGCGTCCAGCGGGAGTAGGAAATGAGCAGTTCTTC.

A few counts support this clonotype. This chain uses TRBV29-1 with TRBJ2-7, with D unresolved. This CDR3 spans 12 amino acids. Trimming took 5 bases from V and 0 from J, leaving 8 bases between them. Per germline, CDR1 SQVTM and CDR2 ANQGSEA. CDR3 DNA sequence: TGCAGCGTTCGACGGAGCTCCTACGAGCAGTACTTC. This translates into CSVRRSSYEQYF.

The gene calls are TRBV29-1 and TRBJ1-1; D unresolved. V dropped 3 bases and J dropped 5 bases, with 7 bases sitting between them. The CDR3 is 11 amino acids. Germline CDR1 and CDR2: SQVTM and ANQGSEA. The CDR3 DNA reads as TGCAGCGTTGAGTGGTCTACTGAAGCTTTCTTT. Its protein is CSVEWSTEAFF.

The chain combines TRBV3-1 with TRBJ2-5, with D possibly matching TRBD1 (5 bases). The CDR3 is made up of 15 amino acids. The V end was cut by 4 bases, the J end by 5 bases, with 17 bases between. Germline assignment: CDR1 LGHDT and CDR2 YNNKEL (reference sequence). CDR3 amino acids: CASSPLGRDGETQYF. Written as DNA, the CDR3 is TGTGCCAGCAGCCCTCTAGGCAGGGATGGGGAGACCCAGTACTTC.

The chain joins TRBV12-3 or TRBV12-4 to TRBJ1-2; weak D call: TRBD1 (5 bases). Trimming removed 3 bases from V and 8 bases from J, with 19 bases in between. The length of the CDR3 is 15 residues. The CDR3 DNA follows: TGTGCCAGCAGTTTGAGTCCGGGGGTTCGGTGGGGCTACACCTTC. It translates to CASSLSPGVRWGYTF.

This clonotype was found many times. CDR3 loop: CASSQGTQNTGELFF. The CDR3 DNA follows: TGTGCCAGTAGTCAGGGGACGCAGAACACCGGGGAGCTGTTTTTT. This chain joins TRBV19 and TRBJ2-2; D is possibly TRBD1 (6 bases). Germline CDR1 LNHDA, CDR2 SQIVND (reference sequence). This CDR3 is 15 amino acids long. V was shortened by 5 bases and J by 1 base, with 11 bases between the two germline ends.